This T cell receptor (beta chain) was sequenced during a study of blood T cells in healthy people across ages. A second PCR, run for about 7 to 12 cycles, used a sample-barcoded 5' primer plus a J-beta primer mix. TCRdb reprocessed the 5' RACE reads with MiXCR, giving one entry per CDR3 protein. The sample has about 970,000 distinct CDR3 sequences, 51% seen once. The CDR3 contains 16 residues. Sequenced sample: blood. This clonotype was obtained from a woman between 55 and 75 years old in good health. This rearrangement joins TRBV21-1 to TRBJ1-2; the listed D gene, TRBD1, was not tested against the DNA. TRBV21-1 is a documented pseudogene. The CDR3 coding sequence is TGTGCCAGCAGCCCGCCAAGGAGAGGGTGTACGGGTGGCTACACCTTC. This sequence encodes CASSPPRRGCTGGYTF.